This record concerns one T cell receptor (beta chain) sequence. Antigen unknown. The PCR had 60 Vbeta and 13 Jbeta primers. TCRdb's copy holds only in-frame clones and misses some; the assay was immunoSEQ multiplex PCR. The sample includes approximately 120,000 clones, around 72% of them seen just once. CDR3 length: 14 amino acids. Germline-derived CDR1 and CDR2 are LNHDA and SQIVND (reference sequence). Trimming at V came to 6 bases and at J to 6 bases, leaving 5 bases not matched to a gene. These data come from a study of cytomegalovirus exposure and HLA in healthy donors. General observations from the study: Earlier findings revealed that most TCR beta V segments proved productive either about 90% or about 30% of the time.

Sequenced: PBMCs. The rearrangement links TRBV19 to TRBJ1-6; 7 nucleotides agree with TRBD1. The receptor was isolated from a man under 40 in good health and CMV-seronegative. CDR3 loop: CASRKGTANSPLHF. For the CDR3, the DNA is TGTGCCAGTAGAAAGGGGACAGCTAATTCACCCCTCCACTTT. Full variable domain (outside the CDR3, taken from reference TRBV19 and TRBJ1-6): DGGITQSPKYLFRKEGQNVTLSCEQNLNHDAMYWYRQDPGQGLRLIYYSQIVNDFQKGDIAEGYSVSREKKESFPLTVTSAQKNPTAFYLCASRKGTANSPLHFGNGTRLTVT.